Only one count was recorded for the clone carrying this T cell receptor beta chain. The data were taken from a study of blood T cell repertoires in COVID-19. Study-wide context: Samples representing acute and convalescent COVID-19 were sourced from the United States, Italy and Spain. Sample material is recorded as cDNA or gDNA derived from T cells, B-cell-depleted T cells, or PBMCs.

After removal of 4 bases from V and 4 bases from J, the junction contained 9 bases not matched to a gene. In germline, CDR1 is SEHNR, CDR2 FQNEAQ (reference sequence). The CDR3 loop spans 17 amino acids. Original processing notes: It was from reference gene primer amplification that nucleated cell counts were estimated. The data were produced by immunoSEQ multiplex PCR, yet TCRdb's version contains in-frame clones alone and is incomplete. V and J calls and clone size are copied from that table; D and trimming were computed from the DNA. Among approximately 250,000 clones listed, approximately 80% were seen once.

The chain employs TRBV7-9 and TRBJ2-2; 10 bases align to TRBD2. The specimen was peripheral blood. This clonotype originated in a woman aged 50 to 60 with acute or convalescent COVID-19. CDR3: CASSSGGLAGVTGELFF. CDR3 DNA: TGTGCCAGCAGCTCCGGCGGGCTAGCGGGAGTCACCGGGGAGCTGTTTTTT. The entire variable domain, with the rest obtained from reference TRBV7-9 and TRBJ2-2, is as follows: DTGVSQNPRHKITKRGQNVTFRCDPISEHNRLYWYRQTLGQGPEFLTYFQNEAQLEKSRLLSDRFSAERPKGSFSTLEIQRTEQGDSAMYLCASSSGGLAGVTGELFFGEGSRLTVL.